This T cell receptor (beta chain) was captured by sequencing in a study of T cells in localized non-small cell lung cancer. Study observations and caveats: Longer overall survival was associated with a higher density of T cells in the blood. Median around 60 top-100 tumor clones were shared with paired adjacent lung. Maximal T cell clonality occurred in uninvolved adjacent lung, with tumor ranking below it.

Using immunoSEQ multiplex PCR, the repertoire was profiled, and TCRdb retains in-frame clones only, with some absent. Here the sample spans under 70,000 clones, about nine tenths being singletons. Germline V gene sequence: CDR1 MNHEY, CDR2 SVGAGI. CDR3 length: 12 residues. Worth noting for this clone: What it binds is not known. Relative to the germline gene, one junction end is altered; a read error may explain this.

The specimen was peripheral blood, collected before any cancer treatment. This receptor was taken from a woman aged 40-75 years with stage I lung adenocarcinoma. The chain uses TRBV6-5 and TRBJ2-3; 10 nucleotides match TRBD2. In DNA form, the CDR3 reads TGTGCCAGCAGTTCCACCGGGACTAGCGCGAATTTT. It yields the protein CASSSTGTSANF.